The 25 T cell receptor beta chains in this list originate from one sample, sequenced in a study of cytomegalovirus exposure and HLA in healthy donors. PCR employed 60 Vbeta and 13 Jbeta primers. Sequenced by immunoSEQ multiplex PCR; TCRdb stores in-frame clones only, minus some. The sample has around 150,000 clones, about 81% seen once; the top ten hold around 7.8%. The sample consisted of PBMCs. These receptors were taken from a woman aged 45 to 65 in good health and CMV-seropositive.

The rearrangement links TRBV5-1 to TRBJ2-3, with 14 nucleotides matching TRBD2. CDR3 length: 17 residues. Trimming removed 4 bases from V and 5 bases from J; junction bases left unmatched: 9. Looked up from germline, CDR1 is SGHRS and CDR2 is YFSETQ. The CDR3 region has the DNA TGCGCCAGCAGCGCGGGACTAGCGGGAGCACCCGGAGATACGCAGTATTTT. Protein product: CASSAGLAGAPGDTQYF.

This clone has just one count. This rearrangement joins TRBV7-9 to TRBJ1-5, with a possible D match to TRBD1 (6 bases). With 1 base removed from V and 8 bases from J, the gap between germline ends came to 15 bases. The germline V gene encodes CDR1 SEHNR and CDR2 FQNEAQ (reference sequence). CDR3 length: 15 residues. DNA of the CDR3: TGTGCCAGCAGCTTAGGACAGGACTCGAGGGAGCCCCAGCATTTT. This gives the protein CASSLGQDSREPQHF.

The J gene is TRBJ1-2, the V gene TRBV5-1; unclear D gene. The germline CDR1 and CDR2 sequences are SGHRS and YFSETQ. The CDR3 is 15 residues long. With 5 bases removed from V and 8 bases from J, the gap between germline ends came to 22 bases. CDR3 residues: CASSSAVGEREGYTF. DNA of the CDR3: TGCGCCAGCAGTTCCGCGGTGGGAGAAAGGGAGGGCTACACCTTC.

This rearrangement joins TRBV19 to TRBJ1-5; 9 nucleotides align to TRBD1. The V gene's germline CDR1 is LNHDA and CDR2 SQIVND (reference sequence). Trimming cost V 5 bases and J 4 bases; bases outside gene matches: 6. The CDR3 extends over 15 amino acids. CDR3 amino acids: CASSAGTGFNQPQHF. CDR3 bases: TGTGCCAGTAGTGCGGGGACAGGGTTTAATCAGCCCCAGCATTTT.

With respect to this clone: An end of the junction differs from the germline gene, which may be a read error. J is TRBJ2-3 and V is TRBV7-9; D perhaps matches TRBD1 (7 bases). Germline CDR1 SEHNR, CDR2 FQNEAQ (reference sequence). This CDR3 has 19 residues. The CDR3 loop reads CSSSSLRQGWAGPTDTQYF. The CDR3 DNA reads TGTTCCAGCAGTTCCCTTCGACAGGGTTGGGCGGGACCCACAGATACGCAGTATTTT.

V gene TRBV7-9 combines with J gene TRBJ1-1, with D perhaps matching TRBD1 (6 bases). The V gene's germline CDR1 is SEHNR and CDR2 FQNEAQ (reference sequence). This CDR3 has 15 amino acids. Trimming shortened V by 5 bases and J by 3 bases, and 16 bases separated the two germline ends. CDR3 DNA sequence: TGTGCCAGCAGCCCGAGGGGGGGGCTGTACACTGAAGCTTTCTTT. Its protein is CASSPRGGLYTEAFF.

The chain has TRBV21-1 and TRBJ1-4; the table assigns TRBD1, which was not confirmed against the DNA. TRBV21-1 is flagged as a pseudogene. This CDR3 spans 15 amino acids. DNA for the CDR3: TGTGCCAGCAGCAAAGGGCGTCAGGGTAGGCAAAAACTGTTTTTT. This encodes CASSKGRQGRQKLFF.

CDR3 nucleotides: TGTGCCAGCAGCCTAAACAAGGGGGCGGTTGTCCCCACTAACTATGGCTACACCTTC. Translation: CASSLNKGAVVPTNYGYTF. The chain links TRBV11-2 to TRBJ1-2, with TRBD1 matching 7 bases. The J segment lost 0 bases and the V segment lost 5 bases, leaving 18 bases of the junction unmatched. The germline gives CDR1 SGHAT, CDR2 FQNNGV. The CDR3 totals 19 residues.

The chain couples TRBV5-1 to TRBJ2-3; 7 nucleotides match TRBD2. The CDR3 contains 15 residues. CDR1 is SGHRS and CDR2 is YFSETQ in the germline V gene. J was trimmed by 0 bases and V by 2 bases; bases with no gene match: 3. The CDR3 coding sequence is TGCGCCAGCAGCTTCGGGGGGTCGAGCACAGATACGCAGTATTTT. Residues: CASSFGGSSTDTQYF.

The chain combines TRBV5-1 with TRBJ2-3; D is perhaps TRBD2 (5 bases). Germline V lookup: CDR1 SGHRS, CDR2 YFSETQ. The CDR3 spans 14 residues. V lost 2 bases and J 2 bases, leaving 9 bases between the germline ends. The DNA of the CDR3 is TGCGCCAGCAGCTTTAGCGTGCCCACAGATACGCAGTATTTT. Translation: CASSFSVPTDTQYF. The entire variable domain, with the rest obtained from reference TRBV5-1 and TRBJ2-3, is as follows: KAGVTQTPRYLIKTRGQQVTLSCSPISGHRSVSWYQQTPGQGLQFLFEYFSETQRNKGNFPGRFSGRQFSNSRSEMNVSTLELGDSALYLCASSFSVPTDTQYFGPGTRLTVL.

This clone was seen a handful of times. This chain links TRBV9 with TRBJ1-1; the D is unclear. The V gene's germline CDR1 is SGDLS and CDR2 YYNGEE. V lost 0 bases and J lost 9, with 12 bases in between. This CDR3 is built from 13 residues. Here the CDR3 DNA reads TGTGCCAGCAGCGTAGCAGCGGGAGGGAAAGCTTTCTTT. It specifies CASSVAAGGKAFF.

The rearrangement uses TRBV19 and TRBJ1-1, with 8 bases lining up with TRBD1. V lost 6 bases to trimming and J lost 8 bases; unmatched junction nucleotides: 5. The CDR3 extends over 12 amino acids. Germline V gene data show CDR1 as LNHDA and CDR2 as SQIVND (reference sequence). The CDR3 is CASSRTGSEAFF. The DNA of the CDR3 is TGTGCCAGTAGCCGGACAGGGTCCGAAGCTTTCTTT. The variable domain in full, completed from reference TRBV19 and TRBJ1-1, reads DGGITQSPKYLFRKEGQNVTLSCEQNLNHDAMYWYRQDPGQGLRLIYYSQIVNDFQKGDIAEGYSVSREKKESFPLTVTSAQKNPTAFYLCASSRTGSEAFFGQGTRLTVV.

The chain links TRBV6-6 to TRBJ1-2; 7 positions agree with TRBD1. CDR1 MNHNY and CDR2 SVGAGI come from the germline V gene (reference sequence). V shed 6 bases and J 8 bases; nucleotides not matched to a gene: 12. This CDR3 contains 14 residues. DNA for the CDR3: TGTGCCAGCAGGGGGGGACAGAGGGTGCAGGGCTACACCTTC. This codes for CASRGGQRVQGYTF.

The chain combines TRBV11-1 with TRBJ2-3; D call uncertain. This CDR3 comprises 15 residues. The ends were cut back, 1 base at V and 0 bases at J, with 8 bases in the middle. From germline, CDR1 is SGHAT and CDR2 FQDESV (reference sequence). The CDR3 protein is CASSLGDTSTDTQYF. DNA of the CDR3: TGTGCCAGCAGCTTAGGCGACACCAGCACAGATACGCAGTATTTT.

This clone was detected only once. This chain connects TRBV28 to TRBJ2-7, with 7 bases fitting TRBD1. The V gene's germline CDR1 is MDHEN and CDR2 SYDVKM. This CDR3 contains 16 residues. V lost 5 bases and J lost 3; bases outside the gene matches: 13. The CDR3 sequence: CASSLSPGQSLYEQYF. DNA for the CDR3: TGTGCCAGCAGTCTCTCGCCGGGACAGAGTCTCTACGAGCAGTACTTC.

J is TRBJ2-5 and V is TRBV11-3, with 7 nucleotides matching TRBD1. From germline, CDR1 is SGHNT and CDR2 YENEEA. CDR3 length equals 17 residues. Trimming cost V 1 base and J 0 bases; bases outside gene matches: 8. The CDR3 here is CASSLVGSGTDQETQYF. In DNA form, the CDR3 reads TGTGCCAGCAGCTTAGTCGGTTCGGGGACAGACCAAGAGACCCAGTACTTC.

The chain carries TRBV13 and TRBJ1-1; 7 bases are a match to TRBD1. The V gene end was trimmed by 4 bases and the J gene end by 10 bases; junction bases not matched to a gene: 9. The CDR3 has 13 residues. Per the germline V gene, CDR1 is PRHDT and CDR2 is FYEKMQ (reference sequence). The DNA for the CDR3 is TGTGCCAGCAGCTACTCTGGGGCAGGGGGAGCTTTCTTT. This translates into CASSYSGAGGAFF.

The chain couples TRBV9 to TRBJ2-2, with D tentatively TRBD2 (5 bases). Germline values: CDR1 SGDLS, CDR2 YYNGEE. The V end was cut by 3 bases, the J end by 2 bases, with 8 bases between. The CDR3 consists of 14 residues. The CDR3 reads CASSGDYNTGELFF. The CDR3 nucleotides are TGTGCCAGCAGCGGAGACTATAACACCGGGGAGCTGTTTTTT. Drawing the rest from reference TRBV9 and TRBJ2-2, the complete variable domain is DSGVTQTPKHLITATGQRVTLRCSPRSGDLSVYWYQQSLDQGLQFLIQYYNGEERAKGNILERFSAQQFPDLHSELNLSSLELGDSALYFCASSGDYNTGELFFGEGSRLTVL.

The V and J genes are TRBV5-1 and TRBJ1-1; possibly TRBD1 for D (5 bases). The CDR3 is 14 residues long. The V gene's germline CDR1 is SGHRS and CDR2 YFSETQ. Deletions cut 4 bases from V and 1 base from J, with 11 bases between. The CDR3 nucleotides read TGCGCCAGCAGCCCTCAGGGTCGGAACACTGAAGCTTTCTTT. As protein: CASSPQGRNTEAFF.

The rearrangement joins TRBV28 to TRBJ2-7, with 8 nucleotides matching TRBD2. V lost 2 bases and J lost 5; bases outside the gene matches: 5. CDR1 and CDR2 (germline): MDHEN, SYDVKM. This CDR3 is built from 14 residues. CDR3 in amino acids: CASSLRGGGHEQYF. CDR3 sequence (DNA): TGTGCCAGCAGTTTACGGGGCGGGGGGCACGAGCAGTACTTC.

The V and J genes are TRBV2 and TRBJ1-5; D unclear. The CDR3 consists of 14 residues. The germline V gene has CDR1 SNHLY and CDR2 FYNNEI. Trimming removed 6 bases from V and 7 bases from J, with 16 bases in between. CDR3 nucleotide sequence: TGTGCCAGCAGGCCTACCCTCTTCGTCCAGCCCCAGCATTTT. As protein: CASRPTLFVQPQHF.

CDR3 sequence (DNA): TGCGCCAGCAGCCAAATAACTGCTATGGGCGGCTACACCTTC. Protein sequence: CASSQITAMGGYTF. The chain links TRBV4-1 to TRBJ1-2; D is unclear. Trimming took off 2 bases at V and 8 bases at J, with 15 bases between the two ends. CDR1 is MGHRA, CDR2 YSYEKL, per germline. This CDR3 has 14 amino acids.

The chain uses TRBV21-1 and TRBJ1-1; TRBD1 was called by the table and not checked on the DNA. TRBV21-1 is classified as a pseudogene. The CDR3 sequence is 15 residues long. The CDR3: CASSKASTGSTEAFF. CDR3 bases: TGTGCCAGCAGCAAAGCCAGCACAGGGTCTACTGAAGCTTTCTTT.

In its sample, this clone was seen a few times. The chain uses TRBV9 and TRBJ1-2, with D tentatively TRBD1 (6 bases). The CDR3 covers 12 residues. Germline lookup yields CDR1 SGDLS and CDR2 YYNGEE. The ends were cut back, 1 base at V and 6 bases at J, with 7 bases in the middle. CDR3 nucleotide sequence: TGTGCCAGCAGCGTAAACAGGGATGGCTACACCTTC. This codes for CASSVNRDGYTF.

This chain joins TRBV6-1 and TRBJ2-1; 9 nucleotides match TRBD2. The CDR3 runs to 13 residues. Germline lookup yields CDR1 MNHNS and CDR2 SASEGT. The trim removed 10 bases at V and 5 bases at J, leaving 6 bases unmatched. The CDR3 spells CANDSGGNNEQFF. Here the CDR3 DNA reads TGTGCCAACGATAGCGGGGGTAACAATGAGCAGTTCTTC.